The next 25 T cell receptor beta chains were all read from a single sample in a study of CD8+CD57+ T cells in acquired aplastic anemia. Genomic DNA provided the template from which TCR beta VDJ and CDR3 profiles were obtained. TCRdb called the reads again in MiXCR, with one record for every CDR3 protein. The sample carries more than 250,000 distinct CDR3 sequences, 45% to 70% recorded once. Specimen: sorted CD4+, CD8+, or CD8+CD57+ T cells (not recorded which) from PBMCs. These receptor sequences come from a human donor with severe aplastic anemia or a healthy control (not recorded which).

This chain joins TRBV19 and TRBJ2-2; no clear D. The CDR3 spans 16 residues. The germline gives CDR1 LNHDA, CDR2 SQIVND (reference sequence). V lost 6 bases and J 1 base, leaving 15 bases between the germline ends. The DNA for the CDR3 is TGTGCCAGTAGCCCGCTAAGGACGATGAACACCGGGGAGCTGTTTTTT. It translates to CASSPLRTMNTGELFF.

As DNA, the CDR3 is TGTGCCAGCAGCCCCCAATTCGGCCAGCCCCAGCATTTT. It encodes CASSPQFGQPQHF. The V call is TRBV7-2, the J call TRBJ1-5; D call uncertain. Trimming removed 5 bases at V and 7 bases at J, with 12 bases between. The CDR3 totals 13 residues. Germline assignment: CDR1 SGHTA and CDR2 FQGNSA.

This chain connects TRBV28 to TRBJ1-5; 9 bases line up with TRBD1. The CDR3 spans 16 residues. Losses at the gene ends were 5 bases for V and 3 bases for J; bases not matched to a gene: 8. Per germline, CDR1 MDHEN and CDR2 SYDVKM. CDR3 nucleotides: TGTGCCAGCAGTAGGACAGGGGAAGCGTACAATCAGCCCCAGCATTTT. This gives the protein CASSRTGEAYNQPQHF.

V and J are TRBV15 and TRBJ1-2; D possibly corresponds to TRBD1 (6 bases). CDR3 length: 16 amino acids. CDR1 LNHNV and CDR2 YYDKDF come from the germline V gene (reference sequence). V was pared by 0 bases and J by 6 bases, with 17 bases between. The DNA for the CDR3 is TGTGCCACCAGCAGAGATCGAACAGGGTGGCCTCATGGCTACACCTTC. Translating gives CATSRDRTGWPHGYTF.

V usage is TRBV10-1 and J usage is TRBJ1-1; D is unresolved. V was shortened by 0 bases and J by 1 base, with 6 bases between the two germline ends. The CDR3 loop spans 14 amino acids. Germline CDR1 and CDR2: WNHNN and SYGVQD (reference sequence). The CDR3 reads CASSESTWNTEAFF. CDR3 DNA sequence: TGCGCCAGCAGTGAGTCAACCTGGAACACTGAAGCTTTCTTT.

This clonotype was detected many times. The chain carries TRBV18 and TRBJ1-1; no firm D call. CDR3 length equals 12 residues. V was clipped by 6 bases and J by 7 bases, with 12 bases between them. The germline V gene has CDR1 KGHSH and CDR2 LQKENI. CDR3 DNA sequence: TGTGCCAGCTCGCCGCGAGGCCTTGAAGCTTTCTTT. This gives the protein CASSPRGLEAFF.

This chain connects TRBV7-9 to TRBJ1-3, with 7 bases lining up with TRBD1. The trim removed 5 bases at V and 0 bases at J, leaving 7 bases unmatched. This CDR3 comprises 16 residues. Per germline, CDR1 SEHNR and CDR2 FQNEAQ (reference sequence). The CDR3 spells CASSTGQANSGNTIYF. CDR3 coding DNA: TGTGCCAGCAGCACTGGACAGGCCAACTCTGGAAACACCATATATTTT.

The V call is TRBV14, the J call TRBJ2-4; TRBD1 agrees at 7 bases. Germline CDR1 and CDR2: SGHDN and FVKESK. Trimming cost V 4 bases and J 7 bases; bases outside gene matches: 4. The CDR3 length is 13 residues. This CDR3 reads CASSLTGWNIQYF. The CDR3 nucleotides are TGTGCCAGCAGCCTGACAGGGTGGAACATTCAGTACTTC.

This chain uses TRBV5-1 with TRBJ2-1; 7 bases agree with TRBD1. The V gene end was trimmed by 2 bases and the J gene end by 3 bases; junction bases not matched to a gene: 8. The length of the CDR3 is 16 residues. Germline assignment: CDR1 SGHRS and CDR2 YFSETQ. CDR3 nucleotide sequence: TGCGCCAGCAGCTTAACAGGGGAAAGGGGCTACAATGAGCAGTTCTTC. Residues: CASSLTGERGYNEQFF.

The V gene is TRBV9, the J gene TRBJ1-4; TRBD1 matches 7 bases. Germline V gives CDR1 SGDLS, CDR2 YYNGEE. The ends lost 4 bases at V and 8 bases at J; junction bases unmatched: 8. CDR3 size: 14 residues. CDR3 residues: CASSPTGRSEKLFF. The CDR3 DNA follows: TGTGCCAGCAGCCCGACAGGGAGGAGCGAAAAACTGTTTTTT.

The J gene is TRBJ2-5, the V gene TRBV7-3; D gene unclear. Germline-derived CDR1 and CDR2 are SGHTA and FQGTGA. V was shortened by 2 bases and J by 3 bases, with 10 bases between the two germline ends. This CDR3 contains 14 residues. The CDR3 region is CASSLVGTKETQYF. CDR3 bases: TGTGCCAGCAGCTTAGTTGGCACCAAAGAGACCCAGTACTTC. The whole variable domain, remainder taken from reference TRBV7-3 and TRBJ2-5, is GAGVSQTPSNKVTEKGKYVELRCDPISGHTALYWYRQSLGQGPEFLIYFQGTGAADDSGLPNDRFFAVRPEGSVSTLKIQRTERGDSAVYLCASSLVGTKETQYFGPGTRLLVL.

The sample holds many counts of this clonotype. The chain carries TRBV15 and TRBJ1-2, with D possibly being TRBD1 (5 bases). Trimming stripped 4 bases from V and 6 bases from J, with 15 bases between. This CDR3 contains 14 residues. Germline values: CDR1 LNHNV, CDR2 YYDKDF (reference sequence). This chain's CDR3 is CATSTAGLRDGYTF. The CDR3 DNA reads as TGTGCCACCAGCACCGCCGGGCTCAGGGATGGCTACACCTTC. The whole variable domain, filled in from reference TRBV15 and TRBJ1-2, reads DAMVIQNPRYQVTQFGKPVTLSCSQTLNHNVMYWYQQKSSQAPKLLFHYYDKDFNNEADTPDNFQSRRPNTSFCFLDIRSPGLGDTAMYLCATSTAGLRDGYTFGSGTRLTVV.

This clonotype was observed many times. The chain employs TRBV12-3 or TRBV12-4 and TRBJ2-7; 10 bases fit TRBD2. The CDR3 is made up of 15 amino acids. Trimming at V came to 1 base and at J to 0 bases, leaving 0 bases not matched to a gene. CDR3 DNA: TGTGCCAGCAGTTTAGTAGCGGGGGGCTCCTACGAGCAGTACTTC. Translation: CASSLVAGGSYEQYF.

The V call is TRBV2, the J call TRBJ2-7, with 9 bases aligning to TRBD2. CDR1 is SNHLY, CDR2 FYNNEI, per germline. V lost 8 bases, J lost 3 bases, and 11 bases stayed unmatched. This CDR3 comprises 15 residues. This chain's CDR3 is CASPSSPSGDYEQYF. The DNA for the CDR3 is TGTGCCAGCCCCTCATCGCCTAGCGGGGACTACGAGCAGTACTTC.

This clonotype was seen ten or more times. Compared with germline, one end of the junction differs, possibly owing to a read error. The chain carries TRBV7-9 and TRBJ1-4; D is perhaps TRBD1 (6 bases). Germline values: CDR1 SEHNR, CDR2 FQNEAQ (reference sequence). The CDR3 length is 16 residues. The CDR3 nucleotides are TGTGCCAGCAGCGTAGCCCTCCCAGGAGGGGGGGAAAAACTGTTTTTT. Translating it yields CASSVALPGGGEKLFF.

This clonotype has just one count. In DNA, the CDR3 is TGCAGTGCTAGAGATTACGGGACAGGGCTTAAACCAAATTCACCCCTCCACTTT. It codes for CSARDYGTGLKPNSPLHF. The chain uses TRBV20-1 and TRBJ1-6; 9 bases agree with TRBD1. The germline gives CDR1 DFQATT, CDR2 SNEGSKA (reference sequence). The CDR3 extends over 18 amino acids. V was clipped by 0 bases and J by 7 bases; unmatched bases: 13.

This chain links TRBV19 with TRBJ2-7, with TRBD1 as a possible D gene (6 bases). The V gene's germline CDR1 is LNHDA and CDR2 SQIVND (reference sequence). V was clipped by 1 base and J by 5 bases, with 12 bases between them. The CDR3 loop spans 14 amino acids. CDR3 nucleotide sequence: TGTGCCAGTAGTATAGGGACAGTCGGCCACGAGCAGTACTTC. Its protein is CASSIGTVGHEQYF. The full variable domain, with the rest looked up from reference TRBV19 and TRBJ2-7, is DGGITQSPKYLFRKEGQNVTLSCEQNLNHDAMYWYRQDPGQGLRLIYYSQIVNDFQKGDIAEGYSVSREKKESFPLTVTSAQKNPTAFYLCASSIGTVGHEQYFGPGTRLTVT.

The CDR3 sequence: CSAEAGEGAEAFF. CDR3 in DNA: TGCAGTGCCGAGGCAGGGGAGGGGGCTGAAGCTTTCTTT. The rearrangement links TRBV20-1 to TRBJ1-1, with D possibly being TRBD1 (6 bases). V lost 6 bases, J lost 6 bases, and 17 bases lay in between. The germline CDR1 and CDR2 sequences are DFQATT and SNEGSKA (reference sequence). The CDR3 runs to 13 residues.

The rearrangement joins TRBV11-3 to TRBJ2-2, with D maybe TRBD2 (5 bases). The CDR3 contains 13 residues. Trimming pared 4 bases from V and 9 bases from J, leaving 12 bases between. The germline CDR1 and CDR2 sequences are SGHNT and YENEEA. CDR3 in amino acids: CASSSEGSRELFF. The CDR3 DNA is TGTGCCAGCAGCTCAGAGGGTTCCAGGGAGCTGTTTTTT.

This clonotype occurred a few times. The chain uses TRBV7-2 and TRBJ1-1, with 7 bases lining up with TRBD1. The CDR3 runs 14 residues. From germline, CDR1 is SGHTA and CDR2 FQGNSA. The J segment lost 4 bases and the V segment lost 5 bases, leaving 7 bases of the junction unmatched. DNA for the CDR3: TGTGCCAGCAGCCCCGGGACAGTGGTCACTGAAGCTTTCTTT. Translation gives CASSPGTVVTEAFF. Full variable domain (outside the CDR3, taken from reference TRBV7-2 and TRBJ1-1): GAGVSQSPSNKVTEKGKDVELRCDPISGHTALYWYRQSLGQGLEFLIYFQGNSAPDKSGLPSDRFSAERTGGSVSTLTIQRTQQEDSAVYLCASSPGTVVTEAFFGQGTRLTVV.

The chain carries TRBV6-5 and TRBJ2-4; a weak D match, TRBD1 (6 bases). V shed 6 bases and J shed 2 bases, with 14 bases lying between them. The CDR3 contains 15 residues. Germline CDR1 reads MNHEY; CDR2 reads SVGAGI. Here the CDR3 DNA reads TGTGCCAGCAGCCTGACAGGAGCAACCAAAAACATTCAGTACTTC. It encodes CASSLTGATKNIQYF.

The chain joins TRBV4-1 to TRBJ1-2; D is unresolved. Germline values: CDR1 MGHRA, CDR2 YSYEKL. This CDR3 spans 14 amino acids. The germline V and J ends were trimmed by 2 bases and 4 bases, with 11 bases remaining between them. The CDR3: CASSQLRASYGYTF. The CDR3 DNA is TGCGCCAGCAGCCAACTCCGTGCAAGCTATGGCTACACCTTC.

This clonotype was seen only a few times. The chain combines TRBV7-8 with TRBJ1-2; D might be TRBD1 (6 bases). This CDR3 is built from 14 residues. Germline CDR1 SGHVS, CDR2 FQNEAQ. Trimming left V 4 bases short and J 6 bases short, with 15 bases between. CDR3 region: CASSSAGVYDGYTF. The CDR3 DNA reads TGTGCCAGCAGCTCCGCAGGGGTTTACGATGGCTACACCTTC.

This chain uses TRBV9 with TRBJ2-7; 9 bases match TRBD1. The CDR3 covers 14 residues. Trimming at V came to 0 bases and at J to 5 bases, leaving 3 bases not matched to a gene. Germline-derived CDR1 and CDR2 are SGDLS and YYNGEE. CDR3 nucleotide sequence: TGTGCCAGCAGCGTAGCGGGACAGGGCCACGAGCAGTACTTC. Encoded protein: CASSVAGQGHEQYF.

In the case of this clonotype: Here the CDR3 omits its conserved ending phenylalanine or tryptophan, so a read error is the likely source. Here the CDR3 reads CASSLPKGMNTEAFS. CDR3 in DNA: TGTGCCAGCAGTTTGCCCAAGGGTATGAACACTGAAGCTTTCTCT. The chain carries TRBV28 and TRBJ1-1, with D unresolved. CDR1 is MDHEN, CDR2 SYDVKM, per germline. The germline V and J ends were trimmed by 3 bases and 0 bases, with 11 bases remaining between them. This CDR3 region has 15 residues.